This TCR beta chain was recorded in a study of T cells in Graves' hyperthyroidism and ophthalmopathy (dated by TCRdb to between 2019 and 2020). Context from the whole study: Peripheral blood samples were taken at the time of initial diagnosis, prior to any treatment. In addition, the study compared T-cell repertoires in thyroid tissue and in blood from roughly six Graves' hyperthyroidism patients. Following sampling, methimazole starting at 30 mg daily was given to hyperthyroidism patients, and high-dose intravenous methylprednisolone was given to ophthalmopathy patients. Prospective prediction of ophthalmopathy was tested in an independent validation cohort of some 20 hyperthyroidism patients and some 17 patients who later progressed to ophthalmopathy. The paper reports TCR Vbeta CDR3 sequencing of more than 120 peripheral blood samples: around 45 ophthalmopathy, 75 to 80 hyperthyroidism and around 17 progressor patients. A discovery cohort of about 100 patients, approximately 45 with Graves' ophthalmopathy and 55 to 60 with stable Graves' hyperthyroidism, was used to find distinguishing TCR V-J signatures. The 75 to 100 discovery patients were divided at random into training and test sets in a 7:3 ratio.

Study-wide conclusions, independent of this receptor: No statistical method was used to set the sample size in advance, and investigators knew the group allocation. Blood samples also contained most of the expanded thyroid clonotypes (frequency above 0.001), which suggests that blood repertoires may reflect thyroid immune responses. In validation, the model predicted progression to ophthalmopathy with 55% to 71% sensitivity and less than 80% specificity, a median of about 6 months before onset. In cross-validation, a model built on a 13 V-J signature told ophthalmopathy apart from stable hyperthyroidism with 85% to 90% sensitivity and around 83% specificity, and in testing the same model reached 80%/75%.

This clonotype was counted only a few times. It has no known antigen specificity. Base qualities are not recorded, but no much larger clone differs from it by a single base. Ophthalmopathy patients had moderately to severely active disease, Clinical Activity Score of at least 3, NOSPECS grade of at least 4, and duration under 3 months. Any patient with an uncontrolled infection, another autoimmune disease, pregnancy or lactation was excluded. Clinical symptoms, serum thyroxine and TRAb, thyroid ultrasound, and orbital computed tomography formed the basis for the diagnoses. PBMCs were separated from around 9.1 ml of fresh peripheral blood using Ficoll-Paque density gradient centrifugation. Total RNA was extracted using Trizol reagent, and RNA quality was assessed on an Agilent 2100 Bioanalyzer. The CDR3 goes from the cysteine to the phenylalanine over 15 residues. Only CDR3 DNA is held: 45 bases, read in frame from base 1. Here V drops 5 bases and J drops 7 bases, and the junction holds 11 bases not matched to any gene. The germline V gene yields SGHRS for CDR1 and YFSETQ for CDR2.

Amplification of TCR beta CDR3 regions was carried out from RNA transcripts. The TCR CDR3 was subjected to a first round of RT-PCR using the HTBI primer set and the Qiagen OneStep RT-PCR kit. The libraries were constructed in a second round of multiplex PCR and then size-selected and purified. Paired-end sequencing of the libraries was performed with 100 bp reads on an Illumina HiSeq2000. The source study handled its data this way. Raw data were processed with SOAPnuke, discarding reads with adapters, uncalled bases, mean Phred below 15, or no exact constant-primer or identifier match. COPE v1.2.5 was used to merge high-quality paired reads, and clonotypes were defined as unique nucleotide sequences. MiTCR v1.1 was used to align the clonotypes against IMGT TRBV, TRBD and TRBJ reference segments. Analysis was restricted to V-J combinations with a frequency above 0.0001, which covered 99% to 99.2% of repertoires. A TCS score was defined as the ratio between F50 (clonal expansion) and ExV (chaos), using BLOSUM62-based TCRdist between CDR3 peptides within each V-J. Welch's t-statistics and random forest reduced several hundred V-J features to 10 to 15, which were used in a naive Bayes classifier (R e1071). TCRdb reprocessing: public reads trimmed at Q25 with fastp, clones called with MiXCR, in-frame beta chains kept. CDR3 protein duplicates are merged, each entry listing the most common genes and DNA. Clone size and V and J calls follow TCRdb, not the original study. The sample table records about half a million distinct CDR3 sequences; roughly 23% of these occur just once. The top ten clonotypes cover 45% to 55% of the sample.

This TCR derives from a woman aged 70 to 79 with Graves' ophthalmopathy. The chain is made from TRBV5-1 and TRBJ2-1, with 8 junctional bases fitting TRBD2. Sequenced input: blood. The nucleotides read TGCGCCAGCAGAAGGAGCGGGAGCGGGTGGAATGAGCAGTTCTTC. Its protein reads: CASRRSGSGWNEQFF.